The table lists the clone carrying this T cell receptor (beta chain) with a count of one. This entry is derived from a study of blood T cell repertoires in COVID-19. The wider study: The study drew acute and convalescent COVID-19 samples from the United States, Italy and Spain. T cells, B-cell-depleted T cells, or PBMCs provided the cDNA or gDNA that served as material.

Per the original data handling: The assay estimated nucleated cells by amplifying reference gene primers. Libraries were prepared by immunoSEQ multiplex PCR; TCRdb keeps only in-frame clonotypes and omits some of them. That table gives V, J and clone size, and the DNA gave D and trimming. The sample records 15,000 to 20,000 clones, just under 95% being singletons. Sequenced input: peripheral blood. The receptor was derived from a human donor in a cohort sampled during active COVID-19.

This chain's CDR3 is CASSQEVGGPQHF. CDR3 DNA sequence: TGCGCCAGCAGCCAAGAGGTAGGGGGGCCCCAGCATTTT. The chain employs TRBV4-3 and TRBJ1-5, with D perhaps matching TRBD1 (6 bases). CDR1 is LGHNA, CDR2 YSLEER, per germline. This CDR3 contains 13 residues. Trimming stripped 0 bases from V and 9 bases from J, with 9 bases between.